The T cell receptor beta chain under discussion was sequenced for a study of long-term antiretroviral therapy in people with HIV. Study at large: About a decade before 2015, the earliest samples were taken when ART was typically delayed.

Samples were assayed with immunoSEQ v3.0 at survey level. Measured with immunoSEQ multiplex PCR; TCRdb has only the in-frame clones, and not every one. The sample holds 30,000 to 40,000 clones, around 94% seen once. Sequencing was performed on unsorted PBMCs, taken 4.1 years after starting antiretroviral therapy. The TCR sequence derives from a woman aged 50 to 60 with HIV.

CDR3 protein: CASTIGGTVTYEQYF. CDR3 sequence (DNA): TGCGCCAGCACCATTGGGGGGACAGTGACCTACGAGCAGTACTTC. The chain combines TRBV5-1 with TRBJ2-7; D is possibly TRBD1 (7 bases). CDR1 is SGHRS and CDR2 is YFSETQ in the germline V gene. Trimming stripped 6 bases from V and 2 bases from J, with 18 bases between. The CDR3 is made up of 15 amino acids.